The rows below give T cell receptor beta chains drawn from one sample of a study of shared clonotypes between healthy human individuals. Generated by immunoSEQ multiplex PCR, the TCRdb table keeps only in-frame clones and is missing some. The data contain 2 million to 2.5 million clones, roughly 94% of them singletons. Sequencing input: naive CD8+ T cells sorted from blood. The source is a man aged 18 to 35 in good health. Each CDR3 is given with its conserved first and last residue. D genes are given only for firm matches. Rows give clone size only sometimes, using once, few, many, or a class for an expanded clone.

abundance | j_gene | v_gene | d_gene | len | CDR3nt | CDR3aa
NA | TRBJ2-7 | TRBV7-2 | TRBD2 | 14 | TGTGCCAGCAGCTTAGAGCGGGAGGGATACGAGCAGTACTTC | CASSLEREGYEQYF
NA | TRBJ2-1 | TRBV5-6 | NA | 14 | TGTGCCAGCAGCTTAGGAACCTCCTACAATGAGCAGTTCTTC | CASSLGTSYNEQFF
once | TRBJ1-4 | TRBV7-9 | NA | 16 | TGTGCCAGCAGCTTAGCGCTGGCAGCCCCCTTTGGAAAACTGTTTTTT | CASSLALAAPFGKLFF
NA | TRBJ1-1 | TRBV6-5 | NA | 13 | TGTGCCAGCAGTATCGACAGGAACACTGAAGCTTTCTTT | CASSIDRNTEAFF
NA | TRBJ2-7 | TRBV18 | NA | 15 | TGTGCCAGCTCACCAAAGTCGCTAACCTTCTACGAGCAGTACTTC | CASSPKSLTFYEQYF
NA | TRBJ2-7 | TRBV2 | NA | 15 | TGTGCCAGCGAGCCCGCCGGGACGGAGGCGTACGAGCAGTACTTC | CASEPAGTEAYEQYF
NA | TRBJ1-2 | TRBV5-6 | NA | 13 | TGTGCCAGCAGCTTGGGAGAGGGCTATGGCTACACCTTC | CASSLGEGYGYTF
once | TRBJ2-3 | TRBV7-8 | NA | 15 | TGTGCCAGCAGTCGAGTAGCGGCTAGCACAGATACGCAGTATTTT | CASSRVAASTDTQYF
NA | TRBJ2-2 | TRBV9 | TRBD2 | 16 | TGTGCCAGCAGAACTGACTCAGGCGGGAGAACCGGGGAGCTGTTTTTT | CASRTDSGGRTGELFF
NA | TRBJ2-7 | TRBV5-1 | TRBD1 | 15 | TGCGCCAGCAGCTTGGGCCAGGGGGCCACCTACGAGCAGTACTTC | CASSLGQGATYEQYF
NA | TRBJ1-5 | TRBV30 | NA | 15 | TGTGCCTGGACCCCAGGGGCAGGTAGCAATCAGCCCCAGCATTTT | CAWTPGAGSNQPQHF
NA | TRBJ2-7 | TRBV4-3 | TRBD2 | 15 | TGCGCCAGCAGCCAAGATTTGCTAGCGGGAGGGTTACAGTACTTC | CASSQDLLAGGLQYF
NA | TRBJ1-4 | TRBV5-5 | TRBD1 | 16 | TGTGCCAGCAGCCCTGCCCTGGGACAGTCTAATGAAAAACTGTTTTTT | CASSPALGQSNEKLFF
NA | TRBJ2-7 | TRBV4-3 | TRBD2 | 15 | TGCGCCAGCAGCCAAGGAGCCAGCGGGAAGTACGAGCAGTACTTC | CASSQGASGKYEQYF
NA | TRBJ1-1 | TRBV10-3 | TRBD1 | 15 | TGTGCCACCTCCTTGCTGGGACAGATTAACACTGAAGCTTTCTTT | CATSLLGQINTEAFF
NA | TRBJ2-7 | TRBV29-1 | TRBD2 | 15 | TGCAGCGTTGAACTAGCGGGAGCCCACTCCTACGAGCAGTACTTC | CSVELAGAHSYEQYF
NA | TRBJ2-3 | TRBV4-1 | NA | 18 | TGCGCCAGCAGCCAGACACCCTCGGGCGGGCTTGTGACAGATACGCAGTATTTT | CASSQTPSGGLVTDTQYF
NA | TRBJ2-2 | TRBV7-9 | NA | 10 | TGTGCCAGCCAGGGCGGGGAGCTGTTTTTT | CASQGGELFF
NA | TRBJ2-4 | TRBV11-2 | TRBD2 | 17 | TGTGCCAGCAGCTTAATTTTTGGCGGGGGGGCCAAAAACATTCAGTACTTC | CASSLIFGGGAKNIQYF
NA | TRBJ2-7 | TRBV27 | NA | 12 | TGTGCCAGCAGTTCCCTAGACTACGAGCAGTACTTC | CASSSLDYEQYF
NA | TRBJ2-5 | TRBV5-4 | NA | 13 | TGTGCCAGCAGCTTGGGGAGGGGAGAGACCCAGTACTTC | CASSLGRGETQYF
NA | TRBJ1-4 | TRBV28 | TRBD1 | 15 | TGTGCCAGCAGACCACAGGGGGCGCCTAATGAAAAACTGTTTTTT | CASRPQGAPNEKLFF
NA | TRBJ1-4 | TRBV30 | NA | 16 | TGTGCCTGGAGTGAATCGTACAGGACAACTAATGAAAAACTGTTTTTT | CAWSESYRTTNEKLFF
NA | TRBJ2-2 | TRBV6-4 | TRBD2 | 15 | TGTGCCAGCAGTGACGACGGGGGGGCCTCGAGGGAGCTGTTTTTT | CASSDDGGASRELFF
NA | TRBJ2-2 | TRBV2 | NA | 14 | TGTGCCAGCAGGGCGGGACCGTATGAATCGGAGCTGTTTTTT | CASRAGPYESELFF
NA | TRBJ1-1 | TRBV18 | NA | 13 | TGTGCCAGCTCACCACTTTCAGGGACTGAAGCTTTCTTT | CASSPLSGTEAFF
NA | TRBJ2-1 | TRBV28 | NA | 17 | TGTGCCAGCAACTTCCCCTTTTCAGATAGCTCCTACAATGAGCAGTTCTTC | CASNFPFSDSSYNEQFF
NA | TRBJ1-2 | TRBV6-5 | NA | 15 | TGTGCCAGCAGTTACGAGGGAAACCTGGGCTGGGGCTACACCTTC | CASSYEGNLGWGYTF
NA | TRBJ1-3 | TRBV10-3 | NA | 15 | TGTGCCATCAGTGGGGGGACCTACTCTGGAAACACCATATATTTT | CAISGGTYSGNTIYF
NA | TRBJ2-7 | TRBV7-2 | TRBD2 | 15 | TGTGCCAGCAGCTTAGTAGTAGGCGGGAGCAACGAGCAGTACTTC | CASSLVVGGSNEQYF
NA | TRBJ1-5 | TRBV14 | NA | 15 | TGTGCCAGCAGCCAAGGGGGGGACAGCAATCAGCCCCAGCATTTT | CASSQGGDSNQPQHF
once | TRBJ2-3 | TRBV27 | TRBD2 | 14 | TGTGCCAGCAGTTCCGGGACTAGCGGGAGGACGCAGTATTTT | CASSSGTSGRTQYF
NA | TRBJ2-1 | TRBV27 | NA | 17 | TGTGCCAGCAGTTTATTGGGGTCCTCTGGTACCTACAATGAGCAGTTCTTC | CASSLLGSSGTYNEQFF
NA | TRBJ2-2 | TRBV5-1 | NA | 14 | TGCGCCAGCAGCTTCCAAGGGAATACCGGGGAGCTGTTTTTT | CASSFQGNTGELFF
NA | TRBJ2-7 | TRBV15 | NA | 13 | TGTGCCACCAGCAGAGGGGGTACCTACGAGCAGTACTTC | CATSRGGTYEQYF
NA | TRBJ2-7 | TRBV5-6 | NA | 13 | TGTGCCAGCAGCTTGGGAGGAGACTACGAGCAGTACTTC | CASSLGGDYEQYF
NA | TRBJ2-7 | TRBV10-3 | TRBD2 | 16 | TGTGCCATCAGTGGGGCAATGGGGGGGAGCTCCTACGAGCAGTACTTC | CAISGAMGGSSYEQYF
NA | TRBJ1-1 | TRBV4-1 | NA | 16 | TGCGCCAGCAGCCAAGAGATTGGGCGGTTGAACACTGAAGCTTTCTTT | CASSQEIGRLNTEAFF
NA | TRBJ2-7 | TRBV5-1 | TRBD1 | 15 | TGCGCCAGCAGCGGGGAGGACAGGGCCTCCTACGAGCAGTACTTC | CASSGEDRASYEQYF
NA | TRBJ2-5 | TRBV28 | NA | 13 | TGTGCCAGCAGTTTAGGCAGTTGGGAGACCCAGTACTTC | CASSLGSWETQYF